This T cell receptor beta chain emerged from a study of OX40 agonist ivuxolimab in advanced cancers. Study-level background: Across the patients, intravenous ivuxolimab was delivered every 2 weeks at 0.01 to 10 mg/kg. With a range of roughly 23 to 85, age averaged approximately 54 years, and around 80% were male.

Germline CDR1 SEHNR, CDR2 FQNEAQ (reference sequence). This CDR3 is built from 14 residues. The V end was cut by 5 bases, the J end by 2 bases, with 11 bases between. Details on this clone: Its specificity is not known.

Overall study results and limits: The 0.1-3.0 mg/kg partial responders had among the lowest clonal expansion.

Libraries were prepared by immunoSEQ multiplex PCR; TCRdb keeps only in-frame clonotypes and omits some of them. The profile shows 75,000 or so clones, approximately 84% of them singletons. This sample comprised CD4+ or CD8+ T cells sorted from blood, obtained in a trial of the OX40 agonist ivuxolimab. This chain links TRBV7-9 with TRBJ2-3; D may be TRBD2 (5 bases). This receptor was taken from an adult with an advanced solid tumor such as melanoma, head and neck, liver or kidney cancer. The CDR3: CASSTGLPTDTQYF. The DNA for the CDR3 is TGTGCCAGCAGCACCGGACTTCCCACAGATACGCAGTATTTT. The entire variable domain, with the rest obtained from reference TRBV7-9 and TRBJ2-3, is as follows: DTGVSQNPRHKITKRGQNVTFRCDPISEHNRLYWYRQTLGQGPEFLTYFQNEAQLEKSRLLSDRFSAERPKGSFSTLEIQRTEQGDSAMYLCASSTGLPTDTQYFGPGTRLTVL.